This T cell receptor (beta chain) stems from a study of T cells in Graves' hyperthyroidism and ophthalmopathy. This clonotype was seen many times. V shed 5 bases and J shed 2 bases, with 12 bases lying between them. The CDR3 is 15 amino acids. Germline V gives CDR1 KGHSH, CDR2 LQKENI. RNA transcripts gave rise to amplified TCR beta CDR3 regions. HTBI primers were the set used in a first-round RT-PCR of the TCR CDR3. TCRdb called the multiplex PCR reads again in MiXCR, with one record for every CDR3 protein. The sample consists of approximately 530,000 distinct CDR3 sequences, roughly a sixth of them appearing once.

The TCR originated in a woman under 30 with Graves' hyperthyroidism. The chain has TRBV18 and TRBJ2-2; D not resolved. The sequenced sample consisted of blood. The CDR3 DNA reads TGTGCCAGCTCAAAGGACGGAGTTAACACCGGGGAGCTGTTTTTT. Its protein is CASSKDGVNTGELFF.